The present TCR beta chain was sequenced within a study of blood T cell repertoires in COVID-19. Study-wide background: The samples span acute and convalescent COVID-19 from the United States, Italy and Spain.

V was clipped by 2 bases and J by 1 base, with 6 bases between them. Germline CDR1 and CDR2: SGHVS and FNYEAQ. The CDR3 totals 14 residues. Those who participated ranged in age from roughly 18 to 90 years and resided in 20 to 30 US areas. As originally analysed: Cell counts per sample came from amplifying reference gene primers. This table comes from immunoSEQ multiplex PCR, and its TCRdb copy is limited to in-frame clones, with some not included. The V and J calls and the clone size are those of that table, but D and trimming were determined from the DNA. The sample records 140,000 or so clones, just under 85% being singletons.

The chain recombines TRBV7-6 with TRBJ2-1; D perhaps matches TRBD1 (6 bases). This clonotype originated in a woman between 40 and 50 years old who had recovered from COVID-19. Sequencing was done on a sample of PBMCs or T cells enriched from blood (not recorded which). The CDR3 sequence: CASSLTGSYNEQFF. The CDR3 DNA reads TGTGCCAGCAGCTTAACAGGGTCCTACAATGAGCAGTTCTTC. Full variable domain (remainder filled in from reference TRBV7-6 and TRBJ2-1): GAGVSQSPRYKVTKRGQDVALRCDPISGHVSLYWYRQALGQGPEFLTYFNYEAQQDKSGLPNDRFSAERPEGSISTLTIQRTEQRDSAMYRCASSLTGSYNEQFFGPGTRLTVL.